These 3 T cell receptor beta chains came from one sample sequenced in a study of shared clonotypes between healthy human individuals. The table came from immunoSEQ multiplex PCR; TCRdb's copy has only in-frame clones and leaves some out. Here the sample spans some 470,000 clones, about three quarters being singletons. Sequenced: PBMCs. The receptors here all came from a woman in her thirties or forties in good health. Some clones in this sample may be carry-over from other donors' samples.

The V call is TRBV4-3, the J call TRBJ2-5; 7 bases map to TRBD1. TRBJ2-7 matches the DNA end more closely, so the J call is doubtful. The CDR3 length is 15 residues. Germline V lookup: CDR1 LGHNA, CDR2 YSLEER. CDR3 in amino acids: CASSQEWDSPYEQYF. The CDR3, as DNA: TGCGCCAGCAGCCAAGAATGGGACAGCCCCTACGAGCAGTACTTC.

Worth noting for this clone: With a much larger clone just one base away, this may be a read error. Other DNA variants within this sample encode the same CDR3. The rearrangement links TRBV30 to TRBJ1-6, with a possible D match to TRBD1 (6 bases). The CDR3 consists of 12 residues. Germline CDR1 and CDR2: GTSNPN and SVGIG (reference sequence). Trimming pared 8 bases from V and 10 bases from J, leaving 15 bases between. This CDR3 reads CAGAGANSPLHF. The DNA of the CDR3 is TGTGCCGGGGCAGGGGCCAACTCACCCCTCCACTTT.

This clone was recorded once. V gene TRBV18 combines with J gene TRBJ2-7; D not certain. Trimming took 2 bases from V and 0 from J, leaving 8 bases between them. The germline V gene encodes CDR1 KGHSH and CDR2 LQKENI. The CDR3 contains 14 residues. In nucleotides, the CDR3 is TGTGCCAGCTCACCATCCACAGACTCCTACGAGCAGTACTTC. It encodes CASSPSTDSYEQYF. Looking up the rest from reference TRBV18 and TRBJ2-7 gives the full variable domain: NAGVMQNPRHLVRRRGQEARLRCSPMKGHSHVYWYRQLPEEGLKFMVYLQKENIIDESGMPKERFSAEFPKEGPSILRIQQVVRGDSAAYFCASSPSTDSYEQYFGPGTRLTVT.